This TCR beta chain is drawn from a study of T cells in localized non-small cell lung cancer. Study-level results: Appearing in adjacent lung were a median about 57 of the top 100 tumor clones. Uninvolved adjacent lung had more T cell clonality than any other tissue, topping tumor.

A word on this clone: Its target is unknown.

V trimming: 8 bases; J trimming: 0 bases; junction bases outside the gene matches: 6. This CDR3 has 14 residues. The germline CDR1 and CDR2 sequences are MDHEN and SYDVKM. Only in-frame clones appear in the TCRdb table, and some are missing; sequencing was by immunoSEQ multiplex PCR. The table shows about 130,000 clones, with 70% to 90% occurring only once. This sample comprised peripheral blood, obtained before any cancer treatment. The chain couples TRBV28 to TRBJ2-7; TRBD2 matches 8 bases. The clonotype originates from a female donor at least 60 years old with stage I lung adenocarcinoma. The CDR3 nucleotides are TGTGCCAGCTCTACGGCGGGAGGCTCCTACGAGCAGTACTTC. It encodes CASSTAGGSYEQYF.